This TCR beta chain was captured in a study of T-cell reconstitution after alpha-beta-depleted transplantation in children. Study-level findings and limits: Several hundred graft clones that had expanded were reportedly the source of alpha-beta T cells about two months after transplant. The high TCRbeta diversity at day 60 in some patients came from surviving recipient T cells and thymic progenitors. At one year after transplant, newly produced T cells mostly accounted for T-cell counts and diversity.

This clonotype was observed a few times. Its cognate antigen is unknown. The germline CDR1 and CDR2 sequences are DFQATT and SNEGSKA (reference sequence). Deletions cut 1 base from V and 7 bases from J, with 8 bases between. The CDR3 length is 11 residues. The library targeted TCRbeta and was prepared with unique molecular identifiers. TCRdb re-called the PCR reads through MiXCR, storing one row per CDR3 protein. The profile shows 450,000 to 600,000 distinct CDR3 sequences, 10% to 15% of them singletons. This specimen was PBMCs, mostly from graft donor cells, taken 360 days after TCRalphabeta/CD19-depleted stem cell transplant. The chain carries TRBV20-1 and TRBJ2-7; D not certain. This clonotype was sampled from a male patient younger than 18 who had a stem cell transplant for acute myeloid leukemia, so the T cells may come from the graft donor. The CDR3 reads CSARGSWEQYF. CDR3 in DNA: TGCAGTGCTAGAGGTTCGTGGGAGCAGTACTTC.